These 29 T cell receptor beta chains were all obtained from the same sample, sequenced in a study of CD8+ T cells in alopecia areata. Extraction of RNA preceded its reverse transcription into cDNA, which served as the sequencing template. The data were produced by immunoSEQ multiplex PCR, yet TCRdb's version contains in-frame clones alone and is incomplete. The sample carries 70,000 or so clones, around 30% recorded once. Treatment described: oral pan-JAK inhibitor, 5-10 mg twice daily. Specimen: CD8+ T cells sorted from blood, collected at week 4, from a patient treated with tofacitinib. The receptors originated from a human donor with alopecia areata.

This chain uses TRBV5-1 with TRBJ2-3, with 11 nucleotides matching TRBD2. The trim removed 4 bases at V and 4 bases at J, leaving 5 bases unmatched. This CDR3 contains 15 residues. Germline V gene lookup returns CDR1 SGHRS and CDR2 YFSETQ. The CDR3 region has the DNA TGCGCCAGCAGCGTTAGCGGGAGGGCCCCAGATACGCAGTATTTT. Its translation is CASSVSGRAPDTQYF.

This clone appeared many times. The rearrangement joins TRBV5-5 to TRBJ2-7; D call uncertain. Per the germline V gene, CDR1 is SGHKS and CDR2 is YYEKEE (reference sequence). CDR3 length equals 15 residues. V shed 4 bases and J shed 2 bases, with 16 bases lying between them. CDR3 protein: CASSQGPQHTYEQYF. As DNA, the CDR3 is TGTGCCAGCAGCCAAGGACCGCAGCATACCTACGAGCAGTACTTC.

Details on this clone: An end of the junction differs from the germline gene, which may be a read error. The genes are TRBV5-1 and TRBJ1-1; 7 bases line up with TRBD1. The germline V gene encodes CDR1 SGHRS and CDR2 YFSETQ. This CDR3 comprises 15 residues. CDR3 region: CASSLAEGDSFDFSW. In DNA form, the CDR3 reads TGCGCCAGCAGCTTGGCCGAAGGGGACAGCTTTGATTTCTCTTGG.

There are a few counts of this clone. V usage is TRBV5-1 and J usage is TRBJ2-7; 10 bases align to TRBD2. V lost 4 bases and J lost 6; bases outside the gene matches: 13. Per the germline V gene, CDR1 is SGHRS and CDR2 is YFSETQ. The CDR3 covers 16 residues. The CDR3 DNA reads TGCGCCAGCAGCCCGGTGATAGCGGGAGGAGGTTCCGAGCAGTACTTC. It translates to CASSPVIAGGGSEQYF. The full variable domain, in which reference TRBV5-1 and TRBJ2-7 provide the parts outside the CDR3, is KAGVTQTPRYLIKTRGQQVTLSCSPISGHRSVSWYQQTPGQGLQFLFEYFSETQRNKGNFPGRFSGRQFSNSRSEMNVSTLELGDSALYLCASSPVIAGGGSEQYFGPGTRLTVT.

This clone was counted a few times. The V gene is TRBV29-1, the J gene TRBJ1-2; tentatively, D is TRBD1 (5 bases). V was shortened by 3 bases and J by 7 bases, with 12 bases between the two germline ends. CDR3 length equals 12 residues. CDR1 SQVTM and CDR2 ANQGSEA come from the germline V gene. CDR3 region: CSVDSQGSGYTF. DNA of the CDR3: TGCAGCGTTGACTCTCAGGGAAGTGGCTACACCTTC. Full variable domain (missing parts from reference TRBV29-1 and TRBJ1-2): SAVISQKPSRDICQRGTSLTIQCQVDSQVTMMFWYRQQPGQSLTLIATANQGSEATYESGFVIDKFPISRPNLTFSTLTVSNMSPEDSSIYLCSVDSQGSGYTFGSGTRLTVV.

The sample holds one count of this clone. This likely came from a read error, as a far larger clone is one base away. The genes are TRBV5-2 and TRBJ2-1; the DNA was not used to check the table's D call, TRBD2. TRBV5-2 is recorded as a pseudogene. This CDR3 has 13 residues. CDR3 sequence reads: CASSQEGSNEQFF. The CDR3 bases are TGCGCCAGCAGCCAAGAGGGTTCCAATGAGCAGTTCTTC.

The sample holds one count of this clone. The chain has TRBV27 and TRBJ1-2, with D perhaps matching TRBD1 (6 bases). V lost 5 bases and J 8 bases, leaving 18 bases between the germline ends. Germline CDR1 reads MNHEY; CDR2 reads SMNVEV (reference sequence). CDR3 length: 14 amino acids. The CDR3 DNA reads as TGTGCCAGCAGTGCTAAGCCCAGGGGCGTAGGCTACACCTTC. Protein product: CASSAKPRGVGYTF.

The chain uses TRBV29-1 and TRBJ2-1; D not certain. The ends were cut back, 7 bases at V and 2 bases at J, with 6 bases in the middle. The CDR3 spans 11 residues. Looked up from germline, CDR1 is SQVTM and CDR2 is ANQGSEA. For the CDR3, the DNA is TGCAGCGGGCCCGCCTACAATGAGCAGTTCTTC. This sequence encodes CSGPAYNEQFF.

V and J are TRBV4-1 and TRBJ2-1; D perhaps matches TRBD1 (7 bases). Germline V gene lookup returns CDR1 MGHRA and CDR2 YSYEKL. CDR3 size: 15 residues. Trimming removed 5 bases at V and 2 bases at J, with 13 bases between. CDR3 DNA sequence: TGCGCCAGCAGCTCCGCAGGGGGGCCCTACAATGAGCAGTTCTTC. Translated, it gives CASSSAGGPYNEQFF.

This clone is medium-sized (0.01 to 0.1%) within its sample. The chain carries TRBV9 and TRBJ2-7; 10 nucleotides agree with TRBD1. With V trimmed by 4 bases and J by 2 bases, 3 bases remained unmatched. In germline, CDR1 is SGDLS, CDR2 YYNGEE. The CDR3 contains 14 residues. The CDR3 nucleotides read TGTGCCAGCAGCTTCGGGACAGGGGCCTACGAGCAGTACTTC. It yields the protein CASSFGTGAYEQYF. The whole variable domain, filled in from reference TRBV9 and TRBJ2-7, reads DSGVTQTPKHLITATGQRVTLRCSPRSGDLSVYWYQQSLDQGLQFLIQYYNGEERAKGNILERFSAQQFPDLHSELNLSSLELGDSALYFCASSFGTGAYEQYFGPGTRLTVT.

V gene TRBV27 combines with J gene TRBJ2-7, with 13 positions matching TRBD2. The germline CDR1 and CDR2 sequences are MNHEY and SMNVEV (reference sequence). The ends lost 6 bases at V and 2 bases at J; junction bases unmatched: 10. This CDR3 contains 17 residues. The DNA of the CDR3 is TGTGCCAGCAGGGGACTAGCGGGACTTTGTACTGCCTACGAGCAGTACTTC. Translation: CASRGLAGLCTAYEQYF.

V and J are TRBV9 and TRBJ2-7; D gene uncertain. Trimming stripped 0 bases from V and 2 bases from J, with 15 bases between. The CDR3 covers 16 residues. The germline V gene has CDR1 SGDLS and CDR2 YYNGEE. The CDR3 reads CASSVGGTALTYEQYF. CDR3 nucleotide sequence: TGTGCCAGCAGCGTAGGGGGAACAGCGTTAACCTACGAGCAGTACTTC.

This clone was observed once. The chain links TRBV30 to TRBJ1-5, with 7 bases lining up with TRBD1. This CDR3 comprises 14 residues. CDR1 is GTSNPN, CDR2 SVGIG, per germline (reference sequence). V gave up 1 base and J gave up 6 bases; unmatched junction bases: 6. The chain's CDR3 is CAWSGGQGVQPQHF. CDR3 coding DNA: TGTGCCTGGAGTGGTGGCCAGGGGGTTCAGCCCCAGCATTTT.

J is TRBJ1-3 and V is TRBV29-1; the match to TRBD1 covers 9 bases. Trimming at V came to 0 bases and at J to 3 bases, leaving 3 bases not matched to a gene. Germline V gene data show CDR1 as SQVTM and CDR2 as ANQGSEA. The length of the CDR3 is 15 residues. In DNA form, the CDR3 reads TGCAGCGTTGAAGACGGGACAGGGCGTGGAAACACCATATATTTT. This encodes CSVEDGTGRGNTIYF. Based on the CDR3 plus reference TRBV29-1 and TRBJ1-3, the full variable domain is SAVISQKPSRDICQRGTSLTIQCQVDSQVTMMFWYRQQPGQSLTLIATANQGSEATYESGFVIDKFPISRPNLTFSTLTVSNMSPEDSSIYLCSVEDGTGRGNTIYFGEGSWLTVV.

This clone has only a few counts. The chain is built from TRBV2 and TRBJ1-2, with 8 bases that match TRBD1. CDR1 and CDR2 (germline): SNHLY, FYNNEI. V lost 10 bases to trimming and J lost 7 bases; unmatched junction nucleotides: 17. The CDR3 is 15 amino acids. CDR3 amino acids: CATKDRDLVSRGYTF. In DNA form, the CDR3 reads TGTGCCACCAAGGACAGGGATTTGGTTTCGCGTGGCTACACCTTC.

This clone appeared once. The CDR3 DNA reads TGCAGCGTTGAAAGAAGCGCCCAGAGAGGGTACCAAGAGACCCAGTACTTC. It translates to CSVERSAQRGYQETQYF. The chain links TRBV29-1 to TRBJ2-5; possible D gene TRBD2, 5 bases. The CDR3 runs to 17 residues. Per germline, CDR1 SQVTM and CDR2 ANQGSEA. The V and J ends lost 2 bases and 0 bases respectively, with 19 bases between them. Full variable domain (missing parts from reference TRBV29-1 and TRBJ2-5): SAVISQKPSRDICQRGTSLTIQCQVDSQVTMMFWYRQQPGQSLTLIATANQGSEATYESGFVIDKFPISRPNLTFSTLTVSNMSPEDSSIYLCSVERSAQRGYQETQYFGPGTRLLVL.

Many counts were recorded for this clone. The chain joins TRBV7-9 to TRBJ2-7; 9 nucleotides match TRBD2. J was trimmed by 3 bases and V by 3 bases; bases with no gene match: 3. The CDR3 runs to 14 residues. In germline, CDR1 is SEHNR, CDR2 FQNEAQ (reference sequence). CDR3 sequence reads: CASSLTSGNYEQYF. The CDR3, as DNA: TGTGCCAGCAGCTTGACTAGCGGTAACTACGAGCAGTACTTC.

This clone appeared a few times. This chain uses TRBV29-1 with TRBJ1-2; D might be TRBD1 (5 bases). The CDR3 totals 14 residues. Trimming cost V 6 bases and J 3 bases, with 17 bases left between them. From germline, CDR1 is SQVTM and CDR2 ANQGSEA. CDR3 DNA: TGCAGCGTCTTCGACAGCAACTCCCACTATGGCTACACCTTC. This gives the protein CSVFDSNSHYGYTF. Full variable domain (missing parts from reference TRBV29-1 and TRBJ1-2): SAVISQKPSRDICQRGTSLTIQCQVDSQVTMMFWYRQQPGQSLTLIATANQGSEATYESGFVIDKFPISRPNLTFSTLTVSNMSPEDSSIYLCSVFDSNSHYGYTFGSGTRLTVV.

This clone was seen only a few times. This chain connects TRBV6-1 to TRBJ2-1, with D possibly called TRBD1 or TRBD2 (5 bases each). Trimming took off 5 bases at V and 9 bases at J, with 20 bases between the two ends. Germline-derived CDR1 and CDR2 are MNHNS and SASEGT. CDR3 length: 15 residues. In DNA form, the CDR3 reads TGTGCCAGCAGTTTATTGGGGCTAGGGAGCGGTGAGCAGTTCTTC. The encoded protein is CASSLLGLGSGEQFF.

This clone was observed a handful of times. This chain uses TRBV5-1 with TRBJ1-1, with TRBD1 matching 7 bases. CDR3 length: 15 residues. Trimming cost V 4 bases and J 0 bases; bases outside gene matches: 6. Germline CDR1 is SGHRS and CDR2 is YFSETQ. CDR3 DNA: TGCGCCAGCAGCGCCCGGGACAGACTGAACACTGAAGCTTTCTTT. It codes for CASSARDRLNTEAFF.

The chain combines TRBV10-3 with TRBJ2-7; maybe TRBD1 (5 bases). The germline V gene encodes CDR1 ENHRY and CDR2 SYGVKD. Trimming left V 4 bases short and J 2 bases short, with 18 bases between. The CDR3 spans 16 residues. CDR3 sequence: CAISGNRLDSTYEQYF. CDR3 in DNA: TGTGCCATCAGTGGAAACCGACTTGACAGCACCTACGAGCAGTACTTC.

This clone was found once. The V and J genes are TRBV9 and TRBJ2-7; TRBD2 matches at 10 bases. The germline gives CDR1 SGDLS, CDR2 YYNGEE. The CDR3 is 15 amino acids. The V gene end was trimmed by 4 bases and the J gene end by 6 bases; junction bases not matched to a gene: 10. The CDR3, as DNA: TGTGCCAGCAGCTCCTCTAGCGGGAGCGTCGCCGAGCAGTACTTC. It codes for CASSSSSGSVAEQYF.

This clone was picked up a small number of times. The chain uses TRBV29-1 and TRBJ2-7; TRBD1 aligns across 8 bases. The ends lost 5 bases at V and 6 bases at J; junction bases unmatched: 15. The CDR3 is 15 residues long. Germline V gene lookup returns CDR1 SQVTM and CDR2 ANQGSEA. The CDR3 DNA reads as TGCAGCGTTTACGGGGACGCACAGGGGGATATCGAGCAGTACTTC. Its translation is CSVYGDAQGDIEQYF.

The chain links TRBV2 to TRBJ2-5; 9 bases are shared with TRBD2. Trimming cost V 3 bases and J 6 bases; bases outside gene matches: 8. The length of the CDR3 is 15 residues. Germline V gene lookup returns CDR1 SNHLY and CDR2 FYNNEI. The chain's CDR3 is CASSDLASGTKTQYF. The DNA of the CDR3 is TGTGCCAGCAGTGACTTGGCTAGCGGGACGAAGACCCAGTACTTC. Full variable domain (rest looked up from reference TRBV2 and TRBJ2-5): EPEVTQTPSHQVTQMGQEVILRCVPISNHLYFYWYRQILGQKVEFLVSFYNNEISEKSEIFDDQFSVERPDGSNFTLKIRSTKLEDSAMYFCASSDLASGTKTQYFGPGTRLLVL.

The V call is TRBV29-1, the J call TRBJ1-1; D is uncertain. V lost 1 base to trimming and J lost 6 bases, with 9 bases between them. Germline V gene data show CDR1 as SQVTM and CDR2 as ANQGSEA. The CDR3 extends over 12 amino acids. The CDR3 reads CSVEALRAEAFF. The DNA of the CDR3 is TGCAGCGTTGAAGCCCTCCGAGCTGAAGCTTTCTTT.

The table lists this clone with a few counts. The V gene is TRBV6-5, the J gene TRBJ1-1, with D perhaps TRBD1 (5 bases). Trimming removed 5 bases at V and 4 bases at J, with 11 bases between. CDR1 and CDR2 (germline): MNHEY, SVGAGI. The CDR3 extends over 13 amino acids. The CDR3 here is CASSGASGTEAFF. In nucleotides, the CDR3 is TGTGCCAGCAGTGGGGCCTCAGGCACTGAAGCTTTCTTT.

This clone was counted a few times. The CDR3 loop is CASSQVWGQHDGYTF. The DNA of the CDR3 is TGTGCCAGCAGCCAAGTCTGGGGCCAGCACGATGGCTACACCTTC. The chain combines TRBV4-2 with TRBJ1-2; D is perhaps TRBD1 (5 bases). This CDR3 comprises 15 residues. Trimming removed 1 base from V and 6 bases from J, with 15 bases in between. Germline-derived CDR1 and CDR2 are LGHNA and YNFKEQ.

V and J are TRBV11-2 and TRBJ2-5; 8 bases line up with TRBD1. J lost 4 bases, V lost 5 bases, and 6 bases had no gene match. This CDR3 contains 14 residues. Germline-derived CDR1 and CDR2 are SGHAT and FQNNGV. In nucleotides, the CDR3 is TGTGCCAGCAGCAACAGGGGGAGTGGAGAGACCCAGTACTTC. This sequence encodes CASSNRGSGETQYF.

Only a few counts were recorded for this clone. This chain connects TRBV5-4 to TRBJ2-5; no clear D gene. V lost 4 bases and J 5 bases, leaving 18 bases between the germline ends. CDR1 is SGHNT, CDR2 YYREEE, per germline (reference sequence). The CDR3 has 15 amino acids. The CDR3 loop is CASSQRAAPGETQYF. CDR3 nucleotide sequence: TGTGCCAGCAGCCAACGGGCGGCGCCTGGGGAGACCCAGTACTTC.